This TCR beta chain emerged from a study of T cells in Graves' hyperthyroidism and ophthalmopathy. This clonotype was seen many times. Its antigen is currently unknown. Study conclusions and caveats: Blood also carried most thyroid clonotypes expanded above 0.001.

Amplification yielded TCR beta CDR3 regions, with RNA transcripts as the source. Researchers ran a first-round RT-PCR on the TCR CDR3 using the HTBI primer set. MiXCR, applied by TCRdb to the multiplex PCR reads, yields one record per CDR3 protein. The table shows about 110,000 distinct CDR3 sequences, with 15% to 20% occurring only once. The germline CDR1 and CDR2 sequences are SNHLY and FYNNEI. V lost 6 bases to trimming and J lost 10 bases; unmatched junction nucleotides: 11. This CDR3 is 13 amino acids long. The TCR originated in a woman between 45 and 65 years old with Graves' hyperthyroidism. The chain recombines TRBV2 with TRBJ1-1, with 7 bases fitting TRBD1. Specimen: blood. CDR3 nucleotides: TGTGCCAGCAGGGGGCTTACAGGGGATGGAGCTTTCTTT. Its translation: CASRGLTGDGAFF.